The sequence of this T cell receptor (beta chain) was determined in a study of regulatory T cells in long-lasting Graves disease. Background on the study: Persistent Graves' disease meant over 5 years of antithyroid drugs with positive TSH receptor antibodies.

In this sample, this clonotype turned up a few times. Antigen unknown. Losses at the gene ends were 0 bases for V and 2 bases for J; bases not matched to a gene: 6. The CDR3 runs to 17 residues. Looked up from germline, CDR1 is SGDLS and CDR2 is YYNGEE. General observations from the study: Persistent disease samples used TRBV28, TRBJ1-2 and TRBJ2-5 preferentially.

HTBI primers from iRepertoire and Arm-PCR of CDR3 regions yielded the TCR beta libraries. TCRdb re-called the multiplex PCR reads through MiXCR, storing one row per CDR3 protein. The sample lists 600,000 to 850,000 distinct CDR3 sequences; around 30% were seen once. The sample's time point: persistent/refractory GD, antithyroid drugs over 5 years with positive TRAb. PBMC-extracted RNA yielded the TCR library. This clonotype was obtained from a female donor with Graves disease. The material was peripheral blood mononuclear cells (PBMCs), obtained when the disease was refractory, from a patient treated with antithyroid drugs. V and J are TRBV9 and TRBJ2-5, with 11 bases lining up with TRBD2. Written as DNA, the CDR3 is TGTGCCAGCAGCGTAGGGGTAGCGGGAGGGACTCAAGAGACCCAGTACTTC. Translated: CASSVGVAGGTQETQYF.